The clone carrying this TCR beta chain was counted only a few times. Germline lookup yields CDR1 SGHKS and CDR2 YYEKEE (reference sequence). V dropped 4 bases and J dropped 0 bases, with 11 bases sitting between them. The CDR3 length is 15 residues. PCR amplification relied on 60 Vbeta primers (plus 13 Jbeta primers). Sequencing was performed with immunoSEQ multiplex PCR; in TCRdb, only in-frame clones are kept and a portion is missing. Found here are 110,000 to 150,000 clones, 60% to 85% of them singletons; the top ten hold about 3.9%. These data originate in a study of cytomegalovirus exposure and HLA in healthy donors.

The origin of this receptor is a man aged 18 to 35 in good health and CMV-seronegative. Source material: PBMCs. The chain is built from TRBV5-5 and TRBJ1-3; D might be TRBD1 (5 bases). The CDR3 DNA reads as TGTGCCAGCAGCCCACAGGTCGGCTCTGGAAACACCATATATTTT. It encodes CASSPQVGSGNTIYF.